Listed below are T cell receptor beta chains from one sample, sequenced in a study of cytomegalovirus exposure and HLA in healthy donors. TCRdb's copy holds only in-frame clones and misses some; the assay was immunoSEQ multiplex PCR. The sample contains around 91,000 clones, approximately 86% of which appear only once. Sequencing was done on a sample of PBMCs. These receptors were taken from a man aged 25 to 40 in good health and CMV-seropositive. CDR3s include the opening cysteine and the closing phenylalanine or tryptophan. A D gene is named only where the DNA matches it firmly. A row's size may be missing; if present it is once, few, many or a size class.

>TRBV5-4|TRBJ1-1|NA|NA
CASRSSVWTEDTEAFF
TGTGCCAGCAGATCCAGCGTTTGGACAGAGGACACTGAAGCTTTCTTT
>TRBV7-8|TRBJ2-1|TRBD2|NA
CASWAGGSYNEQFF
TGTGCCAGCTGGGCGGGAGGCAGCTACAATGAGCAGTTCTTC
>TRBV28|TRBJ1-1|TRBD1|few
CASSSGQGTEAFF
TGTGCCAGCAGTTCGGGACAGGGCACTGAAGCTTTCTTT
>TRBV4-2|TRBJ2-2|NA|NA
CASSQDISVLTGELFF
TGTGCCAGCAGCCAAGACATTAGCGTCCTCACCGGGGAGCTGTTTTTT
>TRBV18|TRBJ2-5|TRBD1|NA
CASSDRVETQYF
TGTGCCAGCTCGGACAGGGTAGAGACCCAGTACTTC
>TRBV5-1|TRBJ1-5|NA|NA
CASSLALGDQPQHF
TGCGCCAGCAGCTTGGCCTTAGGGGATCAGCCCCAGCATTTT
>TRBV6-5|TRBJ2-5|TRBD1|NA
CASIPTGGMETQYF
TGTGCCAGCATTCCCACAGGGGGTATGGAGACCCAGTACTTC
>TRBV5-1|TRBJ2-7|TRBD2|NA
CASSLAGLAGGYEQYF
TGCGCCAGCAGCTTGGCTGGACTAGCGGGAGGTTACGAGCAGTACTTC
>TRBV28|TRBJ2-7|NA|NA
CASSLSNPYEQYF
TGTGCCAGCAGTTTATCTAACCCCTACGAGCAGTACTTC
>TRBV2|TRBJ1-4|TRBD1|NA
CASSWTGSLFF
TGTGCCAGCAGTTGGACAGGGTCACTGTTTTTT
>TRBV28|TRBJ2-7|NA|NA
CASIRDWPYEQYF
TGTGCCAGCATCCGGGACTGGCCTTACGAGCAGTACTTC
>TRBV30|TRBJ2-7|NA|NA
CAWIGDSTAQYF
TGTGCCTGGATAGGGGACTCTACGGCGCAGTACTTC
>TRBV6-5|TRBJ1-4|NA|NA
CASSYSRPPGEKLFF
TGTGCCAGCAGTTACTCGCGACCGCCGGGGGAAAAACTGTTTTTT
>TRBV27|TRBJ2-2|TRBD1|NA
CASSLAGDRGRGELFF
TGTGCCAGCAGTTTGGCCGGGGACAGGGGGCGAGGGGAGCTGTTTTTT
>TRBV7-9|TRBJ2-3|NA|NA
CASSPSTEIPSTDTQYF
TGTGCCAGCAGCCCCTCGACAGAAATTCCTAGCACAGATACGCAGTATTTT
>TRBV27|TRBJ2-7|NA|NA
CASRRGGIGWYEQYF
TGTGCCAGCAGACGGGGTGGAATCGGCTGGTACGAGCAGTACTTC
>TRBV7-8|TRBJ2-7|TRBD1|NA
CASSSRTGRAYEQYF
TGTGCCAGCAGCTCCCGGACAGGGAGAGCCTACGAGCAGTACTTC
>TRBV6-1|TRBJ1-1|NA|NA
CASILTGEAFF
TGTGCCAGCATTCTAACAGGTGAAGCTTTCTTT
>TRBV7-9|TRBJ2-5|TRBD1|NA
CASSQGQAQETQYF
TGTGCCAGCAGCCAAGGACAGGCCCAAGAGACCCAGTACTTC
>TRBV28|TRBJ1-5|NA|NA
CASLLSGGGAQPQHF
TGTGCCAGCCTGCTCTCCGGGGGGGGAGCTCAGCCCCAGCATTTT
>TRBV7-8|TRBJ1-4|TRBD1|NA
CASSPNFPGDSFNEKLFF
TGTGCCAGCAGCCCTAATTTCCCCGGGGACAGCTTTAATGAAAAACTGTTTTTT
>TRBV5-8|TRBJ1-5|NA|NA
CASSERTVYSNQPQHF
TGTGCCAGCAGCGAAAGGACAGTTTATAGCAATCAGCCCCAGCATTTT
>TRBV21-1|TRBJ2-1|NA|NA
CASSTHRFTYNEQFF
TGTGCCAGCAGCACCCATAGATTCACTTACAATGAGCAGTTCTTC
>TRBV5-8|TRBJ2-2|NA|NA
CASSFRTTNTGELFF
TGTGCCAGCAGTTTCAGGACTACGAACACCGGGGAGCTGTTTTTT
>TRBV27|TRBJ2-1|TRBD2|NA
CASSLSGLAGLSSYNEQFF
TGTGCCAGCAGTTTATCAGGACTAGCGGGTTTGAGCTCCTACAATGAGCAGTTCTTC
>TRBV9|TRBJ1-1|NA|NA
CASSLGRNTEAFF
TGTGCCAGCAGCCTAGGGAGGAACACTGAAGCTTTCTTT
>TRBV30|TRBJ1-4|NA|NA
CAWRSGGREKLFF
TGTGCCTGGAGGTCCGGGGGAAGGGAAAAACTGTTTTTT
>TRBV5-1|TRBJ2-7|NA|NA
CASSSSQGIEQYF
TGCGCCAGCAGCAGCTCACAGGGAATCGAGCAGTACTTC
>TRBV9|TRBJ2-1|NA|NA
CASSVGGDSSYNEQFF
TGTGCCAGCAGCGTTGGAGGAGATAGCTCCTACAATGAGCAGTTCTTC
>TRBV9|TRBJ1-4|NA|NA
CASSTRSYLTGPGEKLFF
TGTGCCAGCAGCACCCGTAGCTACCTGACAGGCCCTGGTGAAAAACTGTTTTTT
>TRBV2|TRBJ2-1|NA|NA
CAGQGSSYNEQFF
TGTGCCGGTCAGGGAAGCTCCTACAATGAGCAGTTCTTC
>TRBV6-5|TRBJ2-1|NA|NA
CASTHSNEQFF
TGTGCCAGCACCCATAGCAATGAGCAGTTCTTC
>TRBV7-2|TRBJ1-3|TRBD1|NA
CASSSYGTVSGNTIYF
TGTGCCAGCAGCTCATACGGGACAGTCTCTGGAAACACCATATATTTT
>TRBV5-1|TRBJ1-2|TRBD1|NA
CASSSDRAYGYTF
TGCGCCAGCAGCTCCGACAGGGCCTATGGCTACACCTTC
>TRBV25-1|TRBJ2-1|TRBD1|NA
CASSTTGSIEQFF
TGTGCCAGCAGTACGACAGGGTCAATTGAGCAGTTCTTC
>TRBV29-1|TRBJ2-7|TRBD1|NA
CSVGDRAYEQYF
TGCAGCGTTGGTGACAGGGCCTACGAGCAGTACTTC
>TRBV5-1|TRBJ2-5|NA|NA
CASSLETGETQYF
TGCGCCAGCAGCTTGGAAACGGGGGAGACCCAGTACTTC
>TRBV27|TRBJ1-2|NA|NA
CASSFQAYPERFYGYTF
TGTGCCAGCAGTTTCCAGGCCTACCCGGAACGTTTCTATGGCTACACCTTC
>TRBV7-8|TRBJ2-2|TRBD1|NA
CASRSSTGGLSGELFF
TGTGCCAGCAGATCATCGACAGGGGGCTTATCCGGGGAGCTGTTTTTT
>TRBV4-1|TRBJ1-1|TRBD1|NA
CASSPPSGGSVTEAFF
TGCGCCAGCAGCCCGCCTTCAGGGGGCAGTGTTACTGAAGCTTTCTTT
>TRBV30|TRBJ1-4|NA|NA
CAWSVRAAPRNEKLFF
TGTGCCTGGAGTGTACGAGCGGCTCCGAGGAATGAAAAACTGTTTTTT
>TRBV11-1|TRBJ2-7|TRBD1|NA
CASSLAHTRTGEGEQYF
TGTGCCAGCAGCTTGGCCCACACCCGGACAGGGGAAGGCGAGCAGTACTTC
>TRBV27|TRBJ2-7|NA|NA
CASSLRSPGYEQYF
TGTGCCAGCAGTCTCCGTTCCCCCGGCTACGAGCAGTACTTC
>TRBV2|TRBJ2-5|TRBD1|NA
CASSDGRSTGRADQYF
TGTGCCAGCAGTGACGGTCGTTCGACAGGGCGTGCGGACCAGTACTTC
>TRBV9|TRBJ2-7|NA|NA
CASSVDGGSFEQYF
TGTGCCAGCAGCGTAGATGGGGGGTCCTTCGAGCAGTACTTC
>TRBV7-9|TRBJ2-5|NA|NA
CASSLARATKQTQYF
TGTGCCAGCAGCTTAGCGCGGGCCACGAAACAGACCCAGTACTTC
>TRBV9|TRBJ2-5|TRBD2|NA
CASSVGWAGAQETQYF
TGTGCCAGCAGCGTAGGGTGGGCGGGAGCACAAGAGACCCAGTACTTC
>TRBV6-5|TRBJ2-1|NA|NA
CASSYASSNEQFF
TGTGCCAGCAGTTACGCTAGCAGCAATGAGCAGTTCTTC
>TRBV18|TRBJ1-5|NA|once
CASSPYRERNQPQHF
TGTGCCAGCTCACCTTACAGGGAAAGGAATCAGCCCCAGCATTTT
>TRBV7-6|TRBJ1-2|NA|NA
CASSLNPQGISGYTF
TGTGCCAGCAGCTTAAATCCCCAGGGCATATCTGGCTACACCTTC
>TRBV6-8|TRBJ2-7|TRBD2|once
CASCSGTAYEQYF
TGTGCCAGCTGTAGCGGGACCGCCTACGAGCAGTACTTC
>TRBV11-2|TRBJ2-2|TRBD2|NA
CASSPGGTSRTGELFF
TGTGCCAGCAGCCCGGGGGGGACTAGTCGTACCGGGGAGCTGTTTTTT
>TRBV6-1|TRBJ2-1|TRBD2|NA
CASRLALEQFF
TGTGCCAGCCGACTAGCGCTTGAGCAGTTCTTC
>TRBV28|TRBJ1-6|NA|NA
CASSLLGGAPLHF
TGTGCCAGCAGTTTATTGGGGGGGGCACCCCTCCACTTT